This T cell receptor beta chain was identified during a study of blood T cell repertoires in COVID-19. Study in general: T cells, B-cell-depleted T cells, or PBMCs supplied cDNA or gDNA.

This clone was observed a handful of times. In the source study's methods: Amplification with reference gene primers provided the estimates of nucleated cell counts. TCRdb's table, derived via immunoSEQ multiplex PCR, lists solely in-frame clones and lacks some. V and J calls and clone size are copied from that table; D and trimming were computed from the DNA. Here the sample spans approximately 170,000 clones, over 75% being singletons. Per the germline V gene, CDR1 is MNHNS and CDR2 is SASEGT. CDR3 length equals 15 residues. Trimming took 2 bases from V and 0 from J, leaving 8 bases between them. This chain connects TRBV6-1 to TRBJ2-1; D ambiguous. The clonotype originates from a man at least 80 years old with COVID-19, enrolled during active disease. The sequencing sample was made of peripheral blood. DNA for the CDR3: TGTGCCAGCAGTGAAACCCCGAGCTCCTACAATGAGCAGTTCTTC. This sequence encodes CASSETPSSYNEQFF.